The clone carrying this T cell receptor (beta chain) was detected many times. The data originate from a study of blood T cells in healthy people across ages. Combining a sample-barcoded 5' primer with a J-beta primer mix, a second PCR ran for roughly 6 to 11 cycles. TCRdb reprocessed the 5' RACE reads via MiXCR and lists one record per CDR3 protein. Here the sample spans 650,000 to 1,000,000 distinct CDR3 sequences, 35% to 60% being singletons. Germline trimming cut 5 bases from V and 8 bases from J; bases unmatched to any gene: 21. This CDR3 has 18 amino acids. Looked up from germline, CDR1 is SGHAT and CDR2 is FQNNGV.

This TCR was sampled from a man of 80 years or more in good health. The chain employs TRBV11-2 and TRBJ2-1; the match to TRBD2 covers 7 bases. The sample consisted of blood. CDR3 in DNA: TGTGCCAGCAGCCCTCGGTCGTCGGCTAGCGGTAAATGGGATGAGCAGTTCTTC. Its protein is CASSPRSSASGKWDEQFF.